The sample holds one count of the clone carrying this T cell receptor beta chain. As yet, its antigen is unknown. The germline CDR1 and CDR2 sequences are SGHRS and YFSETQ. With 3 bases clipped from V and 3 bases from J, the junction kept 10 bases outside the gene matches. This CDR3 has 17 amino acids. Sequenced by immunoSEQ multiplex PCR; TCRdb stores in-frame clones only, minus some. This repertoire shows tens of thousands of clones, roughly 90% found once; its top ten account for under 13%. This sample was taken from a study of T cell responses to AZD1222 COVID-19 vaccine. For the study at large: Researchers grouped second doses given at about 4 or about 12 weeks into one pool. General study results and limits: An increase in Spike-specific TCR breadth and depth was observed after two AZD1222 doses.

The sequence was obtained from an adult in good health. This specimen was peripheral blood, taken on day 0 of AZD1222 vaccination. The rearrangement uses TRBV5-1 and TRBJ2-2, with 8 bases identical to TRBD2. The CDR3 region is CASSSPGGGQDTGELFF. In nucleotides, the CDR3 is TGCGCCAGCAGCTCCCCGGGCGGGGGGCAGGACACCGGGGAGCTGTTTTTT.